The 9 T cell receptor beta chains below come from one sample, sequenced in a study of beta chain features in type 1 diabetes. Expressed TCRB transcripts were sequenced after all isolated RNA was converted to cDNA. Profiled with immunoSEQ multiplex PCR; TCRdb holds only in-frame clones, not every one. The table shows roughly 610,000 clones, with 15% occurring only once. Sequencing input: naive CD4+ T cells from blood. The receptors were gathered from a man younger than 35 in good health.

The chain couples TRBV30 to TRBJ1-1; the D is unclear. Germline values: CDR1 GTSNPN, CDR2 SVGIG (reference sequence). CDR3 length: 13 residues. Trimming cost V 0 bases and J 1 base, with 6 bases left between them. CDR3 sequence reads: CAWSVDRNTEAFF. CDR3 in DNA: TGTGCCTGGAGTGTGGACCGGAACACTGAAGCTTTCTTT.

The chain uses TRBV15 and TRBJ2-5; D is ambiguous. Germline CDR1 reads LNHNV; CDR2 reads YYDKDF (reference sequence). The ends were cut back, 0 bases at V and 5 bases at J, with 13 bases in the middle. CDR3 length: 15 amino acids. The CDR3 protein is CATSRERILGETQYF. The DNA for the CDR3 is TGTGCCACCAGCAGAGAAAGGATCCTGGGGGAGACCCAGTACTTC. The complete variable domain, with remaining parts taken from reference TRBV15 and TRBJ2-5, reads DAMVIQNPRYQVTQFGKPVTLSCSQTLNHNVMYWYQQKSSQAPKLLFHYYDKDFNNEADTPDNFQSRRPNTSFCFLDIRSPGLGDTAMYLCATSRERILGETQYFGPGTRLLVL.

V usage is TRBV4-3 and J usage is TRBJ2-7; 7 bases line up with TRBD1. Germline V gene data show CDR1 as LGHNA and CDR2 as YSLEER. Losses at the gene ends were 3 bases for V and 3 bases for J; bases not matched to a gene: 8. This CDR3 comprises 15 residues. CDR3 sequence reads: CASSHETGNGYEQYF. The CDR3 DNA reads as TGCGCCAGCAGCCATGAGACAGGGAATGGCTACGAGCAGTACTTC.

There are a few counts of this clone. This chain links TRBV6-5 with TRBJ2-5, with a tentative D call TRBD2 (7 bases). The J call may be mistaken, given a closer DNA end match to TRBJ2-7. This CDR3 spans 14 amino acids. Per germline, CDR1 MNHEY and CDR2 SVGAGI. The CDR3 region has the DNA TGTGCCAGCAGTACCGCGCGGGGGCTCTACGAGCAGTACTTC. Its protein is CASSTARGLYEQYF.

This clone has only a few counts. The chain joins TRBV6-6 to TRBJ2-5; D ambiguous. The length of the CDR3 is 13 residues. V was pared by 6 bases and J by 4 bases, with 12 bases between. Germline CDR1 and CDR2: MNHNY and SVGAGI (reference sequence). CDR3 residues: CASRNRAGETQYF. The CDR3 DNA reads TGTGCCAGCAGAAATAGGGCAGGAGAGACCCAGTACTTC.

The genes are TRBV5-1 and TRBJ2-3; 8 bases line up with TRBD2. The CDR3 contains 15 residues. V was pared by 4 bases and J by 0 bases, with 4 bases of the junction left unmatched. CDR1 and CDR2 from the germline V gene are SGHRS and YFSETQ. The CDR3 region is CASSATSASTDTQYF. CDR3 sequence (DNA): TGCGCCAGCAGCGCGACTAGCGCTAGCACAGATACGCAGTATTTT.

This clone came up a few times. The V gene is TRBV29-1, the J gene TRBJ1-1; perhaps TRBD1 as D (6 bases). Trimming removed 1 base at V and 0 bases at J, with 15 bases between. This CDR3 spans 16 amino acids. Germline values: CDR1 SQVTM, CDR2 ANQGSEA. The CDR3 DNA follows: TGCAGCGTTGAAGGTATCACAGGGACCCTGAACACTGAAGCTTTCTTT. Protein product: CSVEGITGTLNTEAFF.

CDR3 coding DNA: TGTGCCAGCAGAGGTCTAAATGGAAACTATGGCTACACCTTC. Translated: CASRGLNGNYGYTF. The chain links TRBV6-1 to TRBJ1-2; no clear D. The CDR3 has 14 amino acids. Per germline, CDR1 MNHNS and CDR2 SASEGT. The ends were cut back, 6 bases at V and 2 bases at J, with 13 bases in the middle.

This clone was seen only a few times. The chain uses TRBV6-5 and TRBJ2-1; 15 nucleotides line up with TRBD2. The V gene end was trimmed by 4 bases and the J gene end by 9 bases; junction bases not matched to a gene: 7. The germline CDR1 and CDR2 sequences are MNHEY and SVGAGI. The CDR3 consists of 16 residues. The CDR3 sequence: CASSWGGTSGRSEQFF. CDR3 sequence (DNA): TGTGCCAGCAGTTGGGGCGGGACTAGCGGGAGGAGTGAGCAGTTCTTC.